This TCR beta chain was sequenced for a study of blood T cell repertoires in COVID-19. Measured with immunoSEQ multiplex PCR; TCRdb has only the in-frame clones, and not every one. Among around 110,000 clones listed, roughly 83% were seen once. Sequenced material: peripheral blood. This sequence was found in a man aged 25 to 45 with acute or convalescent COVID-19.

The CDR3 region has the DNA TGTGCCTGGAGTGTATTAGCGGGAGAGACCCAGTACTTC. Its protein product is CAWSVLAGETQYF. The rearrangement uses TRBV30 and TRBJ2-5; TRBD2 matches 7 bases. With 0 bases clipped from V and 4 bases from J, the junction kept 2 bases outside the gene matches. The CDR3 is 13 amino acids. CDR1 is GTSNPN and CDR2 is SVGIG in the germline V gene (reference sequence).